A single sample is the source of the 32 T cell receptor beta chains below, sequenced in a study of blood T cell repertoires in COVID-19. The data were produced by immunoSEQ multiplex PCR, yet TCRdb's version contains in-frame clones alone and is incomplete. The table shows over 400,000 clones, with approximately 85% occurring only once. The sequenced sample was peripheral blood. These receptors were obtained from a human donor in a cohort sampled during active COVID-19.

Remarks on this clone: Other DNA variants within this sample encode the same CDR3. The rearrangement uses TRBV7-3 and TRBJ1-1; D not certain. The CDR3 contains 13 residues. Germline V gene sequence: CDR1 SGHTA, CDR2 FQGTGA. V was cut by 6 bases and J by 0 bases, with 8 bases left in between. The CDR3 reads CASSFSVNTEAFF. The CDR3 DNA reads as TGTGCCAGCAGTTTTTCGGTGAACACTGAAGCTTTCTTT.

The V call is TRBV11-2, the J call TRBJ1-5; D is unclear. CDR1 SGHAT and CDR2 FQNNGV come from the germline V gene. The V gene lost 3 bases and the J gene lost 3 bases, with 9 bases spanning the gap. This CDR3 spans 14 amino acids. Written as DNA, the CDR3 is TGTGCCAGCAGCTTTTACGGTTACAATCAGCCCCAGCATTTT. It encodes CASSFYGYNQPQHF. The full variable domain, in which reference TRBV11-2 and TRBJ1-5 provide the parts outside the CDR3, is EAGVAQSPRYKIIEKRQSVAFWCNPISGHATLYWYQQILGQGPKLLIQFQNNGVVDDSQLPKDRFSAERLKGVDSTLKIQPAKLEDSAVYLCASSFYGYNQPQHFGDGTRLSIL.

This sequence joins TRBV19 and TRBJ2-4, with 8 bases aligning to TRBD1. The germline gives CDR1 LNHDA, CDR2 SQIVND (reference sequence). The CDR3 has 15 amino acids. V dropped 6 bases and J dropped 7; count of bases not matched to a gene: 11. The CDR3 nucleotides are TGTGCCAGTAGACGGTGGGAGGACAGGGATAACATTCAGTACTTC. Translating gives CASRRWEDRDNIQYF.

This clone was observed once. The chain carries TRBV18 and TRBJ2-7; D possibly corresponds to TRBD2 (6 bases). The CDR3 has 15 amino acids. The V gene's germline CDR1 is KGHSH and CDR2 LQKENI. V gave up 3 bases and J gave up 2 bases, with 14 bases separating them. The CDR3 DNA reads TGTGCCAGCTCACCGGCTGGGGGGTCCACCTACGAGCAGTACTTC. Its translation: CASSPAGGSTYEQYF.

The chain combines TRBV5-4 with TRBJ2-7; TRBD1 matches 10 bases. The trim removed 4 bases at V and 2 bases at J, leaving 3 bases unmatched. The CDR3 has 14 residues. Germline V gene data show CDR1 as SGHNT and CDR2 as YYREEE (reference sequence). Here the CDR3 reads CASSLGTGAYEQYF. CDR3 nucleotide sequence: TGTGCCAGCAGCCTGGGGACAGGGGCCTACGAGCAGTACTTC.

V and J are TRBV28 and TRBJ1-4; 7 bases map to TRBD1. The trim removed 3 bases at V and 8 bases at J, leaving 6 bases unmatched. The germline CDR1 and CDR2 sequences are MDHEN and SYDVKM. This CDR3 contains 14 residues. The CDR3 nucleotides read TGTGCCAGCAGTTTCGGACAGGTACGAGAAAAACTGTTTTTT. It yields the protein CASSFGQVREKLFF.

The chain employs TRBV6-5 and TRBJ1-6; the match to TRBD1 covers 7 bases. Unmatched junction bases numbered 11, after V lost 2 bases and J lost 10 bases. CDR3 size: 16 residues. Germline CDR1 and CDR2: MNHEY and SVGAGI. CDR3 sequence (DNA): TGTGCCAGCAGTTACCGGAGAACAGGGGTTGGGTCACCCCTCCACTTT. This codes for CASSYRRTGVGSPLHF.

J is TRBJ2-5 and V is TRBV6-5, with a weak D call TRBD1 (5 bases). The CDR3 is 13 amino acids. CDR1 and CDR2 (germline): MNHEY, SVGAGI. Trimming left V 6 bases short and J 4 bases short, with 12 bases between. The CDR3 is CASRKGSRETQYF. CDR3 nucleotide sequence: TGTGCCAGCAGGAAGGGGTCCCGAGAGACCCAGTACTTC.

The chain carries TRBV11-2 and TRBJ2-3; D may be TRBD1 (6 bases). The V gene lost 7 bases and the J gene lost 2 bases, with 16 bases spanning the gap. Germline-derived CDR1 and CDR2 are SGHAT and FQNNGV. The length of the CDR3 is 15 residues. CDR3 in DNA: TGTGCCAGCACCAGTGCCGGACAGACCACAGATACGCAGTATTTT. Amino acid sequence: CASTSAGQTTDTQYF.

CDR3 region: CASSSGQGGTEAFF. CDR3 nucleotide sequence: TGTGCCAGCAGCTCGGGACAGGGCGGGACTGAAGCTTTCTTT. V is TRBV11-1 and J is TRBJ1-1; the match to TRBD1 covers 9 bases. CDR3 length equals 14 residues. CDR1 is SGHAT, CDR2 FQDESV, per germline (reference sequence). Germline trimming cut 4 bases from V and 5 bases from J; bases unmatched to any gene: 5.

This chain links TRBV19 with TRBJ1-6; 8 bases align to TRBD1. V shed 5 bases and J 2 bases; nucleotides not matched to a gene: 2. The CDR3 is 15 residues long. Per germline, CDR1 LNHDA and CDR2 SQIVND (reference sequence). The CDR3 protein is CASSSTGAYNSPLHF. CDR3 nucleotide sequence: TGTGCCAGTAGTTCGACAGGGGCCTATAATTCACCCCTCCACTTT.

The gene calls are TRBV30 and TRBJ2-4, with a possible D match to TRBD2 (5 bases). CDR3 length: 13 amino acids. Trimming shortened V by 4 bases and J by 0 bases, and 7 bases separated the two germline ends. The germline gives CDR1 GTSNPN, CDR2 SVGIG (reference sequence). CDR3 sequence (DNA): TGTGCCTGGAAGGACTTAGCCAAAAACATTCAGTACTTC. This sequence encodes CAWKDLAKNIQYF. The whole variable domain, filled in from reference TRBV30 and TRBJ2-4, reads SQTIHQWPATLVQPVGSPLSLECTVEGTSNPNLYWYRQAAGRGLQLLFYSVGIGQISSEVPQNLSASRPQDRQFILSSKKLLLSDSGFYLCAWKDLAKNIQYFGAGTRLSVL.

The CDR3 protein is CASSLAGGPNYGYTF. The CDR3 DNA follows: TGTGCCAGCAGCTTAGCCGGGGGGCCCAACTATGGCTACACCTTC. V gene TRBV7-9 combines with J gene TRBJ1-2; maybe TRBD1 (6 bases). The germline V gene encodes CDR1 SEHNR and CDR2 FQNEAQ (reference sequence). The CDR3 is 15 amino acids. V dropped 0 bases and J dropped 2 bases, with 10 bases sitting between them.

The rearrangement links TRBV5-8 to TRBJ2-3; 10 bases match TRBD1. Per the germline V gene, CDR1 is SGHTS and CDR2 is YDEGEE. The CDR3 is made up of 16 amino acids. Losses at the gene ends were 0 bases for V and 2 bases for J; bases not matched to a gene: 3. DNA of the CDR3: TGTGCCAGCAGCTTGGAGGGACAGGGGTTCACAGATACGCAGTATTTT. This translates into CASSLEGQGFTDTQYF.

This clone occurred a few times. V usage is TRBV6-2 or TRBV6-3 and J usage is TRBJ1-1; possible D gene TRBD1, 6 bases. From germline, CDR1 is MNHEY and CDR2 SVGEGT. The CDR3 has 13 amino acids. V was pared by 2 bases and J by 9 bases, with 13 bases between. The CDR3 sequence: CASSYALGAQAFF. In DNA form, the CDR3 reads TGTGCCAGCAGTTACGCCCTGGGGGCACAAGCTTTCTTT.

The rearrangement uses TRBV5-8 and TRBJ1-1, with 7 bases lining up with TRBD1. V gave up 0 bases and J gave up 6 bases; unmatched junction bases: 5. The V gene's germline CDR1 is SGHTS and CDR2 YDEGEE. CDR3 length equals 14 residues. The CDR3 DNA reads TGTGCCAGCAGCTTGGGGGACAGTCTCCCTGAAGCTTTCTTT. The encoded protein is CASSLGDSLPEAFF. Full variable domain (missing parts from reference TRBV5-8 and TRBJ1-1): EAGVTQSPTHLIKTRGQQATLRCSPISGHTSVYWYQQALGLGLQFLLWYDEGEERNRGNFPPRFSGRQFPNYSSELNVNALELEDSALYLCASSLGDSLPEAFFGQGTRLTVV.

The J gene is TRBJ2-3, the V gene TRBV9, with 9 positions matching TRBD2. The ends lost 1 base at V and 0 bases at J; junction bases unmatched: 0. Germline-derived CDR1 and CDR2 are SGDLS and YYNGEE. The CDR3 consists of 15 residues. This CDR3 is CASSVLAGSTDTQYF. Written as DNA, the CDR3 is TGTGCCAGCAGCGTACTAGCGGGAAGCACAGATACGCAGTATTTT. Looking up the rest from reference TRBV9 and TRBJ2-3 gives the full variable domain: DSGVTQTPKHLITATGQRVTLRCSPRSGDLSVYWYQQSLDQGLQFLIQYYNGEERAKGNILERFSAQQFPDLHSELNLSSLELGDSALYFCASSVLAGSTDTQYFGPGTRLTVL.

The chain carries TRBV15 and TRBJ1-2; D possibly corresponds to TRBD1 (6 bases). The CDR3 runs to 15 residues. Trimming cost V 3 bases and J 0 bases, with 11 bases left between them. In germline, CDR1 is LNHNV, CDR2 YYDKDF (reference sequence). CDR3 region: CATSSPGQPNYGYTF. For the CDR3, the DNA is TGTGCCACCAGCAGTCCCGGACAGCCTAACTATGGCTACACCTTC.

The chain combines TRBV13 with TRBJ2-7; 9 bases map to TRBD1. In germline, CDR1 is PRHDT, CDR2 FYEKMQ (reference sequence). There are 15 residues in the CDR3. The junction had 8 bases not matched to a gene; V was cut back by 4 bases and J by 4 bases. CDR3 in amino acids: CASSSKGQGRYEQYF. CDR3 sequence (DNA): TGTGCCAGCAGCTCCAAGGGACAGGGTAGATACGAGCAGTACTTC.

V gene TRBV7-8 combines with J gene TRBJ2-2, with 8 bases identical to TRBD1. Germline V gene sequence: CDR1 SGHVS, CDR2 FQNEAQ. This CDR3 spans 14 amino acids. Germline trimming cut 8 bases from V and 0 bases from J; bases unmatched to any gene: 2. CDR3 nucleotide sequence: TGTGCCAGCGGGGGACAGGCGAACACCGGGGAGCTGTTTTTT. Translation: CASGGQANTGELFF.

The gene calls are TRBV7-2 and TRBJ1-2; no firm D call. Germline V gives CDR1 SGHTA, CDR2 FQGNSA. The CDR3 is made up of 11 amino acids. The CDR3 region has the DNA TGTGCTTCGGAGGCTAACTATGGCTACACCTTC. Translation gives CASEANYGYTF.

The CDR3 nucleotides read TGTGCCAGCAGTGAATCGCCGTCGTCCGGTATGGTATATGGCTACACCTTC. Its protein is CASSESPSSGMVYGYTF. The chain is built from TRBV2 and TRBJ1-2; D gene ambiguous. CDR1 is SNHLY and CDR2 is FYNNEI in the germline V gene. The CDR3 runs to 17 residues. V lost 2 bases to trimming and J lost 5 bases, with 21 bases between them.

V and J are TRBV10-3 and TRBJ1-1; D may be TRBD1 (6 bases). Germline loops: CDR1 ENHRY, CDR2 SYGVKD. The V gene lost 3 bases and the J gene lost 2 bases, with 16 bases spanning the gap. This CDR3 has 16 residues. CDR3 in DNA: TGTGCCATCAGTGACACTAACCGGGACATCAACACTGAAGCTTTCTTT. Encoded protein: CAISDTNRDINTEAFF.

The rearrangement joins TRBV4-1 to TRBJ2-1, with 7 bases identical to TRBD2. Germline values: CDR1 MGHRA, CDR2 YSYEKL. This CDR3 comprises 15 residues. J lost 2 bases, V lost 8 bases, and 9 bases had no gene match. In DNA, the CDR3 is TGCGCCAGCCGTACAGCGGGGCTGACCTACAATGAGCAGTTCTTC. It translates to CASRTAGLTYNEQFF.

The V call is TRBV5-4, the J call TRBJ2-1; D call uncertain. The CDR3 length is 13 residues. Germline V gene sequence: CDR1 SGHNT, CDR2 YYREEE (reference sequence). V dropped 1 base and J dropped 10 bases, with 12 bases sitting between them. The DNA for the CDR3 is TGTGCCAGCAGCTTGCCGCGGAGAGAAGAGCAGTTCTTC. Its translation is CASSLPRREEQFF.

V and J are TRBV15 and TRBJ2-2; 12 bases are a match to TRBD2. The CDR3 totals 16 residues. The germline V gene encodes CDR1 LNHNV and CDR2 YYDKDF (reference sequence). J lost 4 bases, V lost 3 bases, and 3 bases had no gene match. The DNA for the CDR3 is TGTGCCACCAGCAGGACTAGCGGGAGAGGCACCGGGGAGCTGTTTTTT. Amino acids: CATSRTSGRGTGELFF.

The chain recombines TRBV3-1 (or the pseudogene TRBV3-2) with TRBJ2-3, with TRBD2 identical over 13 bases. The CDR3 has 17 residues. CDR1 and CDR2 from the germline V gene are LGHDT and YNNKEL (reference sequence). J lost 6 bases, V lost 4 bases, and 10 bases had no gene match. The CDR3 DNA follows: TGTGCCAGCAGCCGGGCCCCGGGACTAGCGGGAACGGATACGCAGTATTTT. Protein product: CASSRAPGLAGTDTQYF.

This chain connects TRBV5-1 to TRBJ2-7; 8 bases are a match to TRBD2. V lost 5 bases, J lost 5 bases, and 6 bases stayed unmatched. Germline V gene data show CDR1 as SGHRS and CDR2 as YFSETQ. The CDR3 contains 13 residues. The CDR3 is CASRAGDNNEQYF. CDR3 nucleotide sequence: TGCGCCAGCAGAGCGGGAGACAACAACGAGCAGTACTTC. The full variable domain, rest sourced from reference TRBV5-1 and TRBJ2-7, is KAGVTQTPRYLIKTRGQQVTLSCSPISGHRSVSWYQQTPGQGLQFLFEYFSETQRNKGNFPGRFSGRQFSNSRSEMNVSTLELGDSALYLCASRAGDNNEQYFGPGTRLTVT.

This clone was observed a few times. The genes are TRBV7-6 and TRBJ1-5; possible D gene TRBD1, 5 bases. Germline CDR1 SGHVS, CDR2 FNYEAQ. Between the trimmed V and J ends, which lost 5 bases and 0 bases, there was a span of 8 bases. This CDR3 is built from 14 residues. CDR3 nucleotide sequence: TGTGCCAGCAGCCCCGACAGTAGCAATCAGCCCCAGCATTTT. As protein: CASSPDSSNQPQHF. Together with reference TRBV7-6 and TRBJ1-5, the CDR3 gives the full variable domain: GAGVSQSPRYKVTKRGQDVALRCDPISGHVSLYWYRQALGQGPEFLTYFNYEAQQDKSGLPNDRFSAERPEGSISTLTIQRTEQRDSAMYRCASSPDSSNQPQHFGDGTRLSIL.

The chain recombines TRBV6-5 with TRBJ1-4; 8 bases agree with TRBD1. V gave up 4 bases and J gave up 6 bases; unmatched junction bases: 7. Germline CDR1 is MNHEY and CDR2 is SVGAGI. The CDR3 contains 15 residues. The CDR3 nucleotides are TGTGCCAGCAGTTTCACGACAGGGGCGGATGAAAAACTGTTTTTT. Its translation: CASSFTTGADEKLFF.

The chain uses TRBV4-1 and TRBJ1-4; D is perhaps TRBD1 (6 bases). Germline CDR1 and CDR2: MGHRA and YSYEKL. Trimming took off 4 bases at V and 5 bases at J, with 14 bases between the two ends. CDR3 length: 15 amino acids. The CDR3 spells CASSRSNRENEKLFF. CDR3 nucleotide sequence: TGCGCCAGCAGCCGATCAAACAGGGAAAATGAAAAACTGTTTTTT.

In DNA, the CDR3 is TGTGCCAGCAGTGAGTACGGTGCTCTAGCGGGAGCCTACGAGCAGTACTTC. Residues: CASSEYGALAGAYEQYF. The rearrangement uses TRBV2 and TRBJ2-7, with TRBD2 identical over 10 bases. CDR3 length equals 17 residues. CDR1 SNHLY and CDR2 FYNNEI come from the germline V gene. J gave up 2 bases and V 3 bases, and 10 bases lay outside the gene matches.